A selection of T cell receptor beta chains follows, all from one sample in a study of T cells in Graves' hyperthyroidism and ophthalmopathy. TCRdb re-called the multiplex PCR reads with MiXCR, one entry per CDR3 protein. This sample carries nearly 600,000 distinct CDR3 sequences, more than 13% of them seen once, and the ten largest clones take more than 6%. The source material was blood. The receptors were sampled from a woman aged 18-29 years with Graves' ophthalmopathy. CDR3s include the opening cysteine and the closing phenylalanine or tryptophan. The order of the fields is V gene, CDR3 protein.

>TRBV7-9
CASSLGGRREETQYF
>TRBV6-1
CASSHPAGYYNSPLHF
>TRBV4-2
CASSQDTAPSYEQYF
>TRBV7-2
CASSWVGMNTEAFF
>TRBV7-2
CASSLSSRQNYGYTF
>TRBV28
CASSLLHHRVPQPQHF
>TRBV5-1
CASRPGLWTEAFF
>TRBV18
CASSPPTELEDIQYF
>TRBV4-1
CASSQAELNTEAFF
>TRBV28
CASSLMGLSTDTQYF
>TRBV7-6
CASSLLTGTETQYF
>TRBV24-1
CATSGLAGYNEQFF
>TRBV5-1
CASSHRFPDSLDEQFF
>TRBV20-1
CSAGAIDEQFF
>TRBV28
CASRRQGAYGYTF
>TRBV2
CASSELDIISDKKKLFF
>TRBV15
CATSRDARGPYNEQFF
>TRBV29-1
CSVEDGRHSGEPGLSYEQYF
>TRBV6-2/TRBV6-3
CASSYSTRGRDGGTDTQYF
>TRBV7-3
CASSLMAARGEQFF
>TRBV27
CASSLAAGTFEKLFF
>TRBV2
CASSERDRDLANTEAFF
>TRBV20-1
CSEASGSTDTQYF
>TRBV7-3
CASSLRQSTDTQYF